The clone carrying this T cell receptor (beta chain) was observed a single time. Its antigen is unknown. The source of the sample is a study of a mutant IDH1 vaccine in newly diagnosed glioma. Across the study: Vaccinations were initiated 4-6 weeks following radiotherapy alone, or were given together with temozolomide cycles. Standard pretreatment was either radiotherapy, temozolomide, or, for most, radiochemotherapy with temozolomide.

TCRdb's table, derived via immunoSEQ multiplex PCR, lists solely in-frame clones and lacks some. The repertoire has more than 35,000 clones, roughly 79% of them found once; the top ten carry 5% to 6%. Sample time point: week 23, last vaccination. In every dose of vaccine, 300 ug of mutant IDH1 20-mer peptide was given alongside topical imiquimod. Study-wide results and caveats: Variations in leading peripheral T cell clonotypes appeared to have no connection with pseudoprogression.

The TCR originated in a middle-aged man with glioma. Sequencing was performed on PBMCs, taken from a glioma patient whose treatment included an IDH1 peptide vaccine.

Here the CDR3 reads CASSDTVNTGELFF. The CDR3, as DNA: TGTGCCAGCAGCGATACGGTGAACACCGGGGAGCTGTTTTTT. V usage is TRBV11-3 and J usage is TRBJ2-2; D uncertain. The CDR3 extends over 14 amino acids. Germline loops: CDR1 SGHNT, CDR2 YENEEA. V was clipped by 5 bases and J by 1 base, with 8 bases between them.